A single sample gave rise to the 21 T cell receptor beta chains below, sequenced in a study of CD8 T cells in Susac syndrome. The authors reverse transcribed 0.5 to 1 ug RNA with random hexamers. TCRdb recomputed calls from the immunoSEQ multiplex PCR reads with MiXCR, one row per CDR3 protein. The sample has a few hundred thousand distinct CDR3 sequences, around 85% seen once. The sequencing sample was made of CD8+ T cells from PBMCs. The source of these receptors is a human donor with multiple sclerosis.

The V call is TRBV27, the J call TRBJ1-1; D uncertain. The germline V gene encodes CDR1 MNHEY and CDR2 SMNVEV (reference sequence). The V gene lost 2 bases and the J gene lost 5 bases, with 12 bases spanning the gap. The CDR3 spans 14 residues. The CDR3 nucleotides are TGTGCCAGCAGTTTAGCAGGTGGAACGACTGAAGCTTTCTTT. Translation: CASSLAGGTTEAFF.

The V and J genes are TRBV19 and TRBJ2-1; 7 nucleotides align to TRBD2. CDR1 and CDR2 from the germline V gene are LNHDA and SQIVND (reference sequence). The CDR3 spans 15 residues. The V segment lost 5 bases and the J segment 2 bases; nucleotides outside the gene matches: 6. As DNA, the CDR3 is TGTGCCAGTAGTGTAGCGGGTTCAACCTACAATGAGCAGTTCTTC. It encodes CASSVAGSTYNEQFF.

CDR3 nucleotides: TGTGCCAGCAGTTTATTGGGACAGGGGGACAATGAGCAGTTCTTC. It encodes CASSLLGQGDNEQFF. The V call is TRBV28, the J call TRBJ2-1, with TRBD1 matching 11 bases. CDR3 length equals 15 residues. The V gene's germline CDR1 is MDHEN and CDR2 SYDVKM. Trimming at V came to 1 base and at J to 5 bases, leaving 1 base not matched to a gene. Combining the CDR3 with reference TRBV28 and TRBJ2-1 gives the whole variable domain DVKVTQSSRYLVKRTGEKVFLECVQDMDHENMFWYRQDPGLGLRLIYFSYDVKMKEKGDIPEGYSVSREKKERFSLILESASTNQTSMYLCASSLLGQGDNEQFFGPGTRLTVL.

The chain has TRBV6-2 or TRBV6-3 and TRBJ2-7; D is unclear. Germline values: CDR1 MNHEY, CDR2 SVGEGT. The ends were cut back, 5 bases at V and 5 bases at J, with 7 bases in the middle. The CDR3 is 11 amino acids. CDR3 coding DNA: TGTGCCAGCAGTGCGCCTAACGAGCAGTACTTC. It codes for CASSAPNEQYF.

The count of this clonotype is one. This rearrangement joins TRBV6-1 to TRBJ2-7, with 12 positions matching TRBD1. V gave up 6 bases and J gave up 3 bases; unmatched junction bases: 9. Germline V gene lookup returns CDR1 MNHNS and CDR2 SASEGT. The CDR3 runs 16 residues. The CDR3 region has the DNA TGTGCCAGCAGCCCCGGGACAGGGGGCTATTTCTACGAGCAGTACTTC. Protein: CASSPGTGGYFYEQYF.

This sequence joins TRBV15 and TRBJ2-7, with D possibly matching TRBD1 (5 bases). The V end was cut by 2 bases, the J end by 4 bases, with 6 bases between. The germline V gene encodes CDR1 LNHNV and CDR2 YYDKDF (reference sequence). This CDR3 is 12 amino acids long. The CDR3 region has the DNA TGTGCCACCAGCAGAAAGGGGTACGAGCAGTACTTC. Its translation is CATSRKGYEQYF. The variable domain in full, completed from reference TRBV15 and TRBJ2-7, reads DAMVIQNPRYQVTQFGKPVTLSCSQTLNHNVMYWYQQKSSQAPKLLFHYYDKDFNNEADTPDNFQSRRPNTSFCFLDIRSPGLGDTAMYLCATSRKGYEQYFGPGTRLTVT.

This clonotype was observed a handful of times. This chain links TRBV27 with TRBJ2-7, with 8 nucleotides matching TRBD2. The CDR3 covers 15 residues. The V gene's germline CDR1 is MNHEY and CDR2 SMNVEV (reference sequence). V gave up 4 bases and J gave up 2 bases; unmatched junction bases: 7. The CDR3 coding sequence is TGTGCCAGCAGTTCAGAACTAGCGGAAGCCTACGAGCAGTACTTC. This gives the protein CASSSELAEAYEQYF.

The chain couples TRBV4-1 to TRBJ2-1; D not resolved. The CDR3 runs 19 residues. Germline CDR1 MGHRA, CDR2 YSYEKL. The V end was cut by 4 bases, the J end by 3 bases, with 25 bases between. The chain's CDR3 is CASSLLLIPGSFGYNEQFF. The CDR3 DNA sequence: TGCGCCAGCAGCCTATTGCTTATTCCGGGTTCCTTCGGCTACAATGAGCAGTTCTTC.

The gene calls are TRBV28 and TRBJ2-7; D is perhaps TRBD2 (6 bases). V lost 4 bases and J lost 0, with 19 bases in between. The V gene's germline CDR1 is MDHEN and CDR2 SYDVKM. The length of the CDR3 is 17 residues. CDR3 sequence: CASSSLTRTGSSYEQYF. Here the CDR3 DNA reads TGTGCCAGCAGTTCTCTCACCAGGACCGGGAGCTCCTACGAGCAGTACTTC.

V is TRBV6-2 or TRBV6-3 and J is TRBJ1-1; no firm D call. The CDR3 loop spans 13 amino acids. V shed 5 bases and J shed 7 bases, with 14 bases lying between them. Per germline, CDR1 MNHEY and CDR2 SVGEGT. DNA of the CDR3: TGTGCCAGCAGTCTCCGAGCGTCCCGTGAAGCTTTCTTT. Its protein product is CASSLRASREAFF.

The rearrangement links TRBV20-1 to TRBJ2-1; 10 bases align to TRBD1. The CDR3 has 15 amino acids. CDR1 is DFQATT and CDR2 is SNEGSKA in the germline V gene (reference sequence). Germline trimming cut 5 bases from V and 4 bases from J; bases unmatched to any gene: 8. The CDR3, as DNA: TGCAGTGCTCCGACAGGGGGCTTTTTATACAATGAGCAGTTCTTC. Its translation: CSAPTGGFLYNEQFF.

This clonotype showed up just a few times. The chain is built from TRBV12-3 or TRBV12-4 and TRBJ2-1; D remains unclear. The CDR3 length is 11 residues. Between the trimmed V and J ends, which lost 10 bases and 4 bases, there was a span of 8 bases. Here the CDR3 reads CAMGIYNEQFF. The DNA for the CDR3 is TGTGCCATGGGCATTTACAATGAGCAGTTCTTC.

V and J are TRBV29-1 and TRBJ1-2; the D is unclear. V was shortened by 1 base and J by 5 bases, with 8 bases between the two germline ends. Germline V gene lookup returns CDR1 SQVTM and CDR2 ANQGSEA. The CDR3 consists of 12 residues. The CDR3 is CSVEGATYGYTF. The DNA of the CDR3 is TGCAGCGTTGAAGGGGCTACATATGGCTACACCTTC.

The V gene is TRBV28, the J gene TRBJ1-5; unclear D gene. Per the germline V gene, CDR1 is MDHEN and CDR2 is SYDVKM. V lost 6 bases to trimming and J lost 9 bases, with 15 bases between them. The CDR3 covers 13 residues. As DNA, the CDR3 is TGTGCCAGCAGACGGACTTCCGGACGGCCCCAGCATTTT. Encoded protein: CASRRTSGRPQHF.

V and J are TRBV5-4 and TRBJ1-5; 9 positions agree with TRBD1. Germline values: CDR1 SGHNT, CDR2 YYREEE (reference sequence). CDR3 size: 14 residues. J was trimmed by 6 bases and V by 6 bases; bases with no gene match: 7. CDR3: CASTLGTGSQPQHF. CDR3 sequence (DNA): TGTGCCAGCACCCTAGGGACAGGGAGTCAGCCCCAGCATTTT.

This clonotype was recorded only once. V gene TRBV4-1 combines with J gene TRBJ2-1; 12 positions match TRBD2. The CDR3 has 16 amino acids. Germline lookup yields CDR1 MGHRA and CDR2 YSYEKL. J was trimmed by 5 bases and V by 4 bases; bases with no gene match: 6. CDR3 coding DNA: TGCGCCAGCAGCCCCCTCGGACTAGCGGGAAACAATGAGCAGTTCTTC. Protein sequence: CASSPLGLAGNNEQFF.

Here the CDR3 reads CASSYTVSANYGYTF. Here the CDR3 DNA reads TGTGCCAGCAGTTACACGGTTTCGGCTAACTATGGCTACACCTTC. The chain combines TRBV6-5 with TRBJ1-2; D not resolved. CDR3 length: 15 residues. Germline V gene sequence: CDR1 MNHEY, CDR2 SVGAGI. Trimming took off 2 bases at V and 0 bases at J, with 10 bases between the two ends.

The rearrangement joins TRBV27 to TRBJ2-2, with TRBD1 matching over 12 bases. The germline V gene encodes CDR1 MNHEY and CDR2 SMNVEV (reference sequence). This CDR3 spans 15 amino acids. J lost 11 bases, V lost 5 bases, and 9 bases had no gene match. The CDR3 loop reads CASSPRRDRGLELFF. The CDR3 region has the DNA TGTGCCAGCAGTCCCCGCCGGGACAGGGGGCTTGAGCTGTTTTTT.

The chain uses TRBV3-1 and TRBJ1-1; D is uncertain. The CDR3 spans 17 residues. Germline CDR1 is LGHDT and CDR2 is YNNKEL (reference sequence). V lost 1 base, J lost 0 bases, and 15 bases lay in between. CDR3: CASSQARVSLMNTEAFF. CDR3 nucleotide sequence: TGTGCCAGCAGCCAAGCTCGAGTCAGCCTGATGAACACTGAAGCTTTCTTT.

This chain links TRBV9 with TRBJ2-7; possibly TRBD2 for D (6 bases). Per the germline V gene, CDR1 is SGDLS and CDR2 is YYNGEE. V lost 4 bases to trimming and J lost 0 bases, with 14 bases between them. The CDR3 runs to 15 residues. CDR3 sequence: CASSPHPGLSYEQYF. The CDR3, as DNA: TGTGCCAGCAGCCCCCATCCGGGACTCTCCTACGAGCAGTACTTC. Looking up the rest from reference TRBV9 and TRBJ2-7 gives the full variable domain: DSGVTQTPKHLITATGQRVTLRCSPRSGDLSVYWYQQSLDQGLQFLIQYYNGEERAKGNILERFSAQQFPDLHSELNLSSLELGDSALYFCASSPHPGLSYEQYFGPGTRLTVT.

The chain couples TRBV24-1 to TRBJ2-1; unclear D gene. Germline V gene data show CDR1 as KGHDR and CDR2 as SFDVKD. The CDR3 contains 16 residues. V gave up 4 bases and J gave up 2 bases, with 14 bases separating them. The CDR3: CATSDLQTSAYNEQFF. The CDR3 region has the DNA TGTGCCACCAGTGACCTACAAACGTCCGCCTACAATGAGCAGTTCTTC.